Each of the 24 T cell receptor beta chains below was sequenced from the same sample in a study of tumor-infiltrating lymphocytes in primary liver carcinoma. The source material, roughly 18-30 mg of unsorted bulk tissue, was used to co-extract RNA and DNA. Researchers generated TCR beta cDNA from 500 ng of total RNA, relying on a constant-region primer. Three nested multiplex PCR rounds, a slightly modified ARM-PCR, produced the libraries for TCR beta. Each of the first two PCR rounds ran approximately 9 cycles with TRBV1-TRBV30 forward and C-beta reverse primers. TCRdb re-derived calls from the multiplex PCR reads in MiXCR, one entry per CDR3 protein. The sample lists some 87,000 distinct CDR3 sequences, 68% occurring once. Material: tumor-adjacent normal liver tissue. These receptors all come from a man aged 40-55 years with primary liver carcinoma and hepatitis B virus infection.

In DNA form, the CDR3 reads TGTGCCAGCAGCCTAGGGAGCGGGAATCTTCACAATGAGCAGTTCTTC. Translating gives CASSLGSGNLHNEQFF. The genes are TRBV11-2 and TRBJ2-1; TRBD2 matches 7 bases. CDR3 length: 16 amino acids. J was trimmed by 5 bases and V by 5 bases; bases with no gene match: 12. Germline loops: CDR1 SGHAT, CDR2 FQNNGV.

In the case of this clonotype: This could be a read error, since a much larger clone is one nucleotide away. The chain is built from TRBV2 and TRBJ2-3; D remains unclear. The CDR3 has 12 residues. Germline V CDR1 and CDR2: SNHLY, FYNNEI. V lost 6 bases and J 0 bases, leaving 4 bases between the germline ends. The CDR3 region is CASRDSTDTQYF. CDR3 sequence (DNA): TGTGCCAGCAGGGACAGCACAGATACGCAGTATTTT.

Concerning this clonotype itself: This may stem from a read error, because a much larger clone lies one nucleotide away. The chain recombines TRBV29-1 with TRBJ2-3, with 10 bases that match TRBD2. The CDR3 consists of 16 residues. Germline-derived CDR1 and CDR2 are SQVTM and ANQGSEA. The CDR3 sequence is CIVEVLAGVGGDTQYF. In nucleotides, the CDR3 is TGCATCGTTGAGGTGCTAGCGGGAGTAGGGGGAGATACGCAGTATTTT.

Of note for this clonotype: A single base separates this from a much larger clone, so it may be a read error. This chain joins TRBV5-4 and TRBJ2-1; 12 positions agree with TRBD2. The CDR3 length is 16 residues. The germline CDR1 and CDR2 sequences are SGHNT and YYREEE (reference sequence). The CDR3 spells CACSLGPSGRAGEQFF. CDR3 nucleotide sequence: TGTGCCTGCAGCCTCGGGCCTAGCGGGAGGGCCGGTGAGCAGTTCTTC.

Points on this clonotype: A much larger clonotype is one base distant, so this may be a read error. Lacking the conserved final phenylalanine or tryptophan, this CDR3 likely reflects a read error. The chain combines TRBV4-1 with TRBJ2-5; D gene ambiguous. The germline CDR1 and CDR2 sequences are MGHRA and YSYEKL. The CDR3 runs 14 residues. Trimming stripped 1 base from V and 6 bases from J, with 12 bases between. The CDR3 sequence is CASSQVSSDKTQYS. As DNA, the CDR3 is TGCGCCAGCAGCCAAGTTTCCAGTGACAAGACCCAGTACTCC.

For this clonotype: Germline and junction disagree at one end, which may indicate a read error. The chain links TRBV11-2 to TRBJ2-1; 9 bases agree with TRBD2. This CDR3 is built from 20 residues. Germline CDR1 reads SGHAT; CDR2 reads FQNNGV. The CDR3 spells CASSPNRGREGQISYNEHFF. The CDR3 region has the DNA TGTGCCAGCAGCCCCAATCGGGGGCGGGAGGGCCAAATTTCCTACAATGAGCATTTCTTC.

With regard to this clonotype: The junction departs from germline at one end; a sequencing error may be responsible. V gene TRBV4-1 combines with J gene TRBJ2-1, with TRBD1 as a possible D gene (5 bases). CDR1 and CDR2 from the germline V gene are MGHRA and YSYEKL. This CDR3 region has 15 residues. CDR3 residues: CASSQVSGSSGEQFF. The CDR3 region has the DNA TGCGCCAGTAGCCAAGTTTCTGGCAGTTCAGGGGAGCAGTTCTTC.

This clonotype appeared a single time. Germline is not matched at one junction end, which may reflect a read error. The V call is TRBV11-2, the J call TRBJ2-7, with D maybe TRBD1 (6 bases). The CDR3 is 14 amino acids. CDR1 and CDR2 (germline): SGHAT, FQNNGV. The CDR3 loop reads CVSSLGTGWYEQYF. The DNA for the CDR3 is TGTGTCAGCAGCTTAGGTACAGGGTGGTACGAGCAGTACTTC.

With respect to this clonotype: Mismatch with germline at one junction end may stem from a read error. The rearrangement joins TRBV6-5 to TRBJ2-1; 9 bases map to TRBD2. The V gene's germline CDR1 is MNHEY and CDR2 SVGAGI. The CDR3 consists of 15 residues. The CDR3 region is CACSRSGREDNEQFF. In nucleotides, the CDR3 is TGTGCCTGCAGCCGTAGCGGGAGAGAGGACAACGAGCAGTTCTTC.

Remarks on this clonotype: This CDR3 fails to terminate in the conserved phenylalanine or tryptophan, so it likely reflects a read error. It is unclear where the CDR3 begins or ends on the DNA, so no DNA is shown, and the CDR3 is as TCRdb lists it. The chain links TRBV11-1 to TRBJ2-5; TRBD1, the table's D call, lacks a check against the DNA. CDR1 SGHAT and CDR2 FQDESV come from the germline V gene (reference sequence). The CDR3 length is 19 residues, termini included. CDR3 protein: CASGPPPEVRKDFQETQCL.

The V and J genes are TRBV2 and TRBJ2-5, with D perhaps matching TRBD2 (6 bases). V was pared by 6 bases and J by 5 bases, with 13 bases between. Germline-derived CDR1 and CDR2 are SNHLY and FYNNEI. The CDR3 spans 13 residues. The CDR3 nucleotides read TGTGCCAGCAGGGGTCCGGAGGGGGAGACCCAGTACTTC. Amino acids: CASRGPEGETQYF.

In the case of this clonotype: A much larger clone sits a single nucleotide away, making a read error possible. CDR3 coding DNA: TGTGCCAGCAAGGACAATACCAACGTCCTGATTTTC. Protein: CASKDNTNVLIF. The rearrangement joins TRBV12-3 or TRBV12-4 to TRBJ2-6; perhaps TRBD1 as D (5 bases). CDR3 length: 12 amino acids.

Note on this clonotype: Relative to the germline gene, one junction end is altered; a read error may explain this. The rearrangement uses TRBV6-2 or TRBV6-3 and TRBJ2-1, with TRBD2 as a possible D gene (5 bases). The CDR3 runs to 15 residues. Germline CDR1 and CDR2: MNHEY and SVGEGT. Here the CDR3 reads CASSSEPPGFNEQFF. CDR3 nucleotides: TGCGCCAGTTCCTCTGAGCCTCCGGGGTTCAATGAGCAGTTCTTC.

This clonotype appeared a single time. The junction does not match germline at one end; this may be a read error. The V and J genes are TRBV4-1 and TRBJ1-2, with D tentatively TRBD1 (6 bases). The CDR3 is 14 amino acids. Germline V gene sequence: CDR1 MGHRA, CDR2 YSYEKL. In nucleotides, the CDR3 is TGCACCAGCAGCCTAACCCAGGGGATTGAGGTCTACGCCTTC. Its protein product is CTSSLTQGIEVYAF.

The gene calls are TRBV11-2 and TRBJ2-1; TRBD2 agrees at 9 bases. The CDR3 totals 15 residues. Germline values: CDR1 SGHAT, CDR2 FQNNGV. The CDR3 DNA reads as TGTGTCAGTAGCATGCTAGCGGGGTCGGGGGATGAGCAGTTCTTC. Its protein product is CVSSMLAGSGDEQFF.

About this clonotype itself: Without the conserved terminal phenylalanine or tryptophan, this CDR3 likely stems from a read error. This rearrangement joins TRBV11-1 to TRBJ1-1; tentatively, D is TRBD1 (6 bases). Germline assignment: CDR1 SGHAT and CDR2 FQDESV (reference sequence). This CDR3 has 14 amino acids. CDR3 protein: CASSLWGQGTVAFS. The CDR3 DNA is TGTGCCAGCAGCTTATGGGGGCAGGGGACTGTAGCTTTCTCT.

The rearrangement uses TRBV4-1 and TRBJ2-3; D might be TRBD2 (6 bases). The CDR3 length is 17 residues. Trimming stripped 7 bases from V and 5 bases from J, with 25 bases between. Germline CDR1 and CDR2: MGHRA and YSYEKL. The chain's CDR3 is CASNPSIDGSIGDTQYF. Here the CDR3 DNA reads TGCGCCAGCAACCCGTCAATCGACGGGAGTATCGGAGATACGCAGTATTTT.

V usage is TRBV28 and J usage is TRBJ2-7; tentative D call: TRBD1 (8 bases). The germline V gene encodes CDR1 MDHEN and CDR2 SYDVKM. The V end was cut by 6 bases, the J end by 3 bases, with 15 bases between. The CDR3 sequence is 14 residues long. The CDR3 loop reads CASRRSGTGYEQYF. CDR3 in DNA: TGTGCCAGCAGACGGAGCGGGACAGGCTACGAGCAGTACTTC.

On this clonotype itself: The germline gene is not matched at one end of the junction; a read error may be the cause. The chain joins TRBV10-2 to TRBJ2-7, with D perhaps TRBD2 (6 bases). CDR1 and CDR2 from the germline V gene are WSHSY and SAAADI. This CDR3 is built from 14 residues. CDR3 DNA sequence: TGCGCCAGCCTTATCGGGAGTAGCTCCTACGAGCAATACTTC. Translated: CASLIGSSSYEQYF.

With respect to this clonotype: A single base separates this from a much larger clone, so it may be a read error. The chain has TRBV12-3 or TRBV12-4 and TRBJ1-1, with D hard to call. The CDR3 is 14 amino acids. The CDR3 coding sequence is TGTGTCAGCATATTAGGGCGTGAAGGCACTGAAGCTTTCTTT. Protein: CVSILGREGTEAFF.

This clonotype was seen only once. Lacking the conserved final phenylalanine or tryptophan, this CDR3 likely reflects a read error. V and J are TRBV11-2 and TRBJ2-5; 8 bases agree with TRBD1. The CDR3 consists of 16 residues. Germline CDR1 reads SGHAT; CDR2 reads FQNNGV. J gave up 4 bases and V 3 bases, and 10 bases lay outside the gene matches. DNA for the CDR3: TGTGCCAGCAGCTTTGGCCTGACAGGGGACGGAGAGACCCAGTACTAC. Protein sequence: CASSFGLTGDGETQYY.

A note on this clonotype: At one boundary the junction diverges from the germline segment, which might be a read error. The chain has TRBV11-2 and TRBJ2-7, with D perhaps TRBD1 or TRBD2 (5 bases each). CDR3 size: 15 residues. In germline, CDR1 is SGHAT, CDR2 FQNNGV. CDR3 nucleotide sequence: TGTGCCAGCAGCTTAGAGTACGGGGCGGCTTACGAGCAATACTTC. Protein product: CASSLEYGAAYEQYF.

This chain uses TRBV20-1 with TRBJ2-2, with D tentatively TRBD1 or TRBD2 (5 bases each). In germline, CDR1 is DFQATT, CDR2 SNEGSKA (reference sequence). V was trimmed by 3 bases and J by 0 bases, leaving 17 bases between them. The CDR3 is 17 residues long. CDR3 amino acids: CSASGAEPPPNTGELFF. Written as DNA, the CDR3 is TGCAGTGCTAGCGGGGCGGAACCCCCCCCGAACACCGGGGAGCTGTTTTTT.

This clonotype occurred many times. The V and J genes are TRBV12-3 or TRBV12-4 and TRBJ2-1; TRBD2 might be the D (5 bases). Trimming pared 6 bases from V and 8 bases from J, leaving 20 bases between. The CDR3 is made up of 15 amino acids. The CDR3 DNA reads TGTGCCAGCAGCCCTCCAACGGTTAGGCGGGATGAGCAGTTCTTC. Translation: CASSPPTVRRDEQFF.